This record concerns one TCR beta chain sequence. CDR3 size: 15 residues. The V end lost 6 bases, the J end lost 4 bases, and 15 bases lay between the germline ends. Germline V gene data show CDR1 as MRHNA and CDR2 as SNTAGT. This entry is derived from a study of T cell changes during pregnancy in multiple sclerosis. The repertoire was sequenced with immunoSEQ multiplex PCR; TCRdb's copy has only in-frame clones and lacks some. The repertoire includes around 21,000 clones, around 90% of them detected once, and approximately 7% sits in the top ten. The chain combines TRBV6-4 with TRBJ2-2; tentatively, D is TRBD1 (6 bases). The starting material was CD8+ T cells from peripheral blood mononuclear cells, obtained in the third trimester of pregnancy. This clonotype was sampled from a female donor in good health, enrolled as a control in a pregnancy study. The CDR3 nucleotides read TGTGCCAGCAGCCAGAGGGGGATAGGCACCGGGGAGCTGTTTTTT. Translation gives CASSQRGIGTGELFF.